This entry lists 31 T cell receptor beta chains sequenced from one sample in a study of CXCR3-negative and CXCR3-positive naive CD8 T cells. Study findings and constraints: Relative to CXCR3-negative naive cells, CXCR3-positive naive cells had more hydrophobic TRB CDR3s.

Their antigens remain unidentified. UMI labels and 5' RACE were used to prepare the TRB cDNA libraries. TCRdb re-called the 5' RACE reads; every CDR3 protein appears as one record, without DNA. The table lists approximately 130,000 distinct CDR3 sequences. Sequenced sample: naive CXCR3+ CD8+ T cells from blood. Indicated subset: CD45RO-CCR7+CD27+CD95- naive CD8+ T cells expressing CXCR3 (TNR3+). Source of these receptors: a human donor in good health. Some clones in this sample may be carry-over from other donors' samples.

The chain combines TRBV29-1 with TRBJ2-5; the TRBD1 assignment by TCRdb is unverifiable without DNA. The CDR3 totals 15 residues. Germline assignment: CDR1 SQVTM and CDR2 ANQGSEA. CDR3: CSVIYIGQVEETQYF.

V usage is TRBV5-1 and J usage is TRBJ2-2; the D call from TCRdb, TRBD1, cannot be confirmed without DNA. This CDR3 comprises 16 residues. CDR1 is SGHRS and CDR2 is YFSETQ in the germline V gene. CDR3: CASSPPTGGFTGELFF.

This chain links TRBV4-1 with TRBJ2-1; TCRdb picks TRBD1, but there is no DNA to check that call. The CDR3 runs to 17 residues. The germline V gene has CDR1 MGHRA and CDR2 YSYEKL. The CDR3 sequence: CASSQLKGGQANDEQFF.

The V call is TRBV20-1, the J call TRBJ2-3; the TCRdb call, TRBD2, lacks DNA for checking. The CDR3 has 17 residues. Germline V CDR1 and CDR2: DFQATT, SNEGSKA (reference sequence). CDR3: CSARDFGRLAFTDTQYF.

The J gene is TRBJ2-7, the V gene TRBV29-1; TCRdb reports TRBD1, a call that lacks DNA to check it against. CDR1 SQVTM and CDR2 ANQGSEA come from the germline V gene. The CDR3 sequence is 15 residues long. This CDR3 is CSVVAPGQFLYEQYF.

This chain links TRBV28 with TRBJ1-2; checking the TCRdb D call of TRBD1 is not possible without DNA. The germline V gene has CDR1 MDHEN and CDR2 SYDVKM. The CDR3 totals 13 residues. CDR3 amino acids: CASSSRTGIETGF.

The genes are TRBV20-1 and TRBJ2-7. This CDR3 contains 12 residues. Per germline, CDR1 DFQATT and CDR2 SNEGSKA (reference sequence). CDR3 amino acids: CSARDQSYEQYF.

J is TRBJ2-5 and V is TRBV7-8; TCRdb returns TRBD1, unconfirmable since there is no DNA. The CDR3 spans 14 residues. Germline CDR1 SGHVS, CDR2 FQNEAQ. This CDR3 is CASSLLRGQETQYF.

The chain couples TRBV6-5 to TRBJ2-3; the TRBD2 assignment by TCRdb is unverifiable without DNA. This CDR3 has 16 residues. Germline values: CDR1 MNHEY, CDR2 SVGAGI. CDR3 protein: CASSRLAGGDTDTQYF.

The J gene is TRBJ2-7, the V gene TRBV28; TCRdb names TRBD1, which stays unverified in the absence of DNA. CDR1 is MDHEN, CDR2 SYDVKM, per germline. CDR3 length equals 15 residues. This chain's CDR3 is CASSLWRDTSYEQYF. Full variable domain (rest looked up from reference TRBV28 and TRBJ2-7): DVKVTQSSRYLVKRTGEKVFLECVQDMDHENMFWYRQDPGLGLRLIYFSYDVKMKEKGDIPEGYSVSREKKERFSLILESASTNQTSMYLCASSLWRDTSYEQYFGPGTRLTVT.

This rearrangement joins TRBV5-5 to TRBJ2-1; lacking DNA, the TRBD1 call made by TCRdb goes unchecked. The CDR3 loop spans 20 amino acids. Per the germline V gene, CDR1 is SGHKS and CDR2 is YYEKEE (reference sequence). The CDR3 loop reads CASSGPDRVYGKSSYNEQFF.

CDR3 in amino acids: CASSPYRGSRDQQFF. The chain has TRBV18 and TRBJ2-1; TCRdb outputs TRBD1, but without DNA this stays unchecked. This CDR3 contains 15 residues. Germline CDR1 is KGHSH and CDR2 is LQKENI.

The V gene is TRBV4-1, the J gene TRBJ2-3. The CDR3 extends over 13 amino acids. Germline-derived CDR1 and CDR2 are MGHRA and YSYEKL. CDR3 in amino acids: CASSTTRTDTQYF.

The chain couples TRBV7-9 to TRBJ2-2; TCRdb's D call of TRBD1 is untestable without DNA. CDR1 SEHNR and CDR2 FQNEAQ come from the germline V gene (reference sequence). The CDR3 contains 17 residues. CDR3 protein: CASSLGPQGGPTGELFF.

The chain combines TRBV19 with TRBJ1-6; lacking DNA, the TRBD1 call made by TCRdb goes unchecked. This CDR3 comprises 14 residues. The germline V gene encodes CDR1 LNHDA and CDR2 SQIVND (reference sequence). CDR3: CASSESGTAFPLHF.

The rearrangement links TRBV7-9 to TRBJ2-7. This CDR3 is 14 amino acids long. Germline assignment: CDR1 SEHNR and CDR2 FQNEAQ (reference sequence). CDR3 sequence: CASSSVRSDYEQYF.

The genes are TRBV2 and TRBJ2-7; the TCRdb D gene call, TRBD1, has no DNA to confirm it. The V gene's germline CDR1 is SNHLY and CDR2 FYNNEI. The CDR3 consists of 17 residues. This chain's CDR3 is CASSRGQGVGLAYEQYF.

The rearrangement uses TRBV11-2 and TRBJ1-6; TCRdb proposes TRBD1, but this gene call is untestable without DNA. The germline V gene encodes CDR1 SGHAT and CDR2 FQNNGV. The CDR3 is 15 residues long. This chain's CDR3 is CASSLGQGYNSPLHF.

This chain joins TRBV2 and TRBJ2-7. Germline-derived CDR1 and CDR2 are SNHLY and FYNNEI. This CDR3 is 14 amino acids long. The CDR3 protein is CASSEGTTRYEQYF.

The chain joins TRBV7-9 to TRBJ2-7; there is no DNA to check the TCRdb D call of TRBD1. The CDR3 has 14 amino acids. Per germline, CDR1 SEHNR and CDR2 FQNEAQ (reference sequence). CDR3 in amino acids: CASSLGSGSYEQYF.

V gene TRBV20-1 combines with J gene TRBJ1-2; TCRdb selects TRBD1, and the lack of DNA leaves this call unchecked. CDR1 DFQATT and CDR2 SNEGSKA come from the germline V gene (reference sequence). The CDR3 is 14 residues long. The CDR3 protein is CSAPRGGGRYGYTF.

The rearrangement joins TRBV28 to TRBJ1-2; TCRdb calls TRBD1, which cannot be checked without DNA. CDR1 is MDHEN and CDR2 is SYDVKM in the germline V gene. This CDR3 region has 17 residues. CDR3 loop: CASSPKGAGALDYGYTF.

J is TRBJ2-3 and V is TRBV15; TCRdb selects TRBD2, and the lack of DNA leaves this call unchecked. Germline-derived CDR1 and CDR2 are LNHNV and YYDKDF (reference sequence). The length of the CDR3 is 15 residues. CDR3 sequence reads: CATSESGPNTDTQYF. Combining the CDR3 with reference TRBV15 and TRBJ2-3 gives the whole variable domain DAMVIQNPRYQVTQFGKPVTLSCSQTLNHNVMYWYQQKSSQAPKLLFHYYDKDFNNEADTPDNFQSRRPNTSFCFLDIRSPGLGDTAMYLCATSESGPNTDTQYFGPGTRLTVL.

This chain links TRBV20-1 with TRBJ2-5. Germline CDR1 reads DFQATT; CDR2 reads SNEGSKA (reference sequence). The CDR3 contains 11 residues. The CDR3 spells CSARGRGTQYF.

This chain connects TRBV29-1 to TRBJ1-2; TCRdb selects TRBD1, and the lack of DNA leaves this call unchecked. This CDR3 region has 13 residues. Per the germline V gene, CDR1 is SQVTM and CDR2 is ANQGSEA. The CDR3 region is CSVPGGGPAGYTF.

The V gene is TRBV7-9, the J gene TRBJ2-1; TCRdb outputs TRBD1, but without DNA this stays unchecked. CDR1 SEHNR and CDR2 FQNEAQ come from the germline V gene (reference sequence). CDR3 length: 15 amino acids. The CDR3 sequence is CASTNPGQPYNEQFF.

This chain uses TRBV7-9 with TRBJ2-2; as DNA is missing, the TRBD2 call by TCRdb cannot be tested. Germline V gene data show CDR1 as SEHNR and CDR2 as FQNEAQ (reference sequence). The CDR3 sequence is 18 residues long. The CDR3 loop is CASSLAEGEALLTGELFF.

The chain combines TRBV1 with TRBJ2-4; TCRdb's D gene call, TRBD2, goes unchecked for lack of DNA. TRBV1 is deemed a pseudogene. This CDR3 spans 15 amino acids. CDR3 protein: CTSSRERVAKNIQYF.

This chain links TRBV20-1 with TRBJ2-1; the TCRdb D gene call, TRBD1, has no DNA to confirm it. Germline-derived CDR1 and CDR2 are DFQATT and SNEGSKA (reference sequence). The CDR3 is made up of 16 amino acids. CDR3 region: CSARDSWTGGNNEQFF.

The chain carries TRBV28 and TRBJ2-7. The CDR3 extends over 13 amino acids. Germline lookup yields CDR1 MDHEN and CDR2 SYDVKM. CDR3 protein: CASSLTILYEQYF.

The J gene is TRBJ2-3, the V gene TRBV12-3 or TRBV12-4; TCRdb reports TRBD2, a call that lacks DNA to check it against. The CDR3 has 16 amino acids. The CDR3 loop is CASSPTSALGTDTQYF.